This T cell receptor beta chain stems from a study of patients and donors after allogeneic stem cell transplantation (dated by TCRdb to 2018 to 2020). This clonotype turned up a few times. Its antigen target is currently unknown. There are no base qualities to consult, and no much larger clone falls within one base. V gives up 10 bases and J gives up 4 bases, and the segment between their germline ends measures 20 bases. The germline V gene specifies ENHRY as CDR1 and SYGVKD as CDR2. There are 14 amino acids in the CDR3, from cysteine to phenylalanine inclusive. The CDR3 DNA has 42 bases and is translated from base 1. Receptor amplification or capture employed RT-PCR. TCRdb records NextSeq 550 as the sequencer. TCRdb applied fastp at Q25 and MiXCR to the public reads, then kept only in-frame beta chains. Records with the same CDR3 protein are collapsed into one entry carrying the most frequent genes and DNA. The sample records about a million distinct CDR3 sequences, about a sixth of which are singletons. The biggest ten clones account for around 6% of the sample.

The sample taken for sequencing was blood, either unsorted or a sorted T cell fraction (not recorded which). The receptor chain draws on TRBV10-3 and TRBJ2-7; a tentative D call is TRBD1 (6 bases match). The TCR sequence derives from a human donor who was either an allogeneic HSCT recipient or a stem cell or donor lymphocyte infusion donor (not recorded which). It is not recorded whose cells these are; they may come from a transplant donor. The CDR3 amino acid sequence is: CATEHSQGTYEQYF. The base sequence is TGTGCCACCGAACATTCCCAGGGGACGTACGAGCAGTACTTC.